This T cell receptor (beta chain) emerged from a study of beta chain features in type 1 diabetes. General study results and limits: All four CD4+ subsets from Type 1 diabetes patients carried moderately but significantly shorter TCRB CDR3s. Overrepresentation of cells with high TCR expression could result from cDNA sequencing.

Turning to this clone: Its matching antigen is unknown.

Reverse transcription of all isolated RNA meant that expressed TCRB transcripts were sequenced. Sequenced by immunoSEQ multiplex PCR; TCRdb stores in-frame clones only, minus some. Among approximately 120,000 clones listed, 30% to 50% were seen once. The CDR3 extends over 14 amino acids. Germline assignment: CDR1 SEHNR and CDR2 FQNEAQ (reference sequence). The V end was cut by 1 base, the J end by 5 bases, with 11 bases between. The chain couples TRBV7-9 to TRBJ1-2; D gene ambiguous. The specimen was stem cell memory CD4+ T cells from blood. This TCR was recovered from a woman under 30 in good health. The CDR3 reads CASSLVLSGYGYTF. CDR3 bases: TGTGCCAGCAGCTTAGTTTTATCGGGATATGGCTACACCTTC.